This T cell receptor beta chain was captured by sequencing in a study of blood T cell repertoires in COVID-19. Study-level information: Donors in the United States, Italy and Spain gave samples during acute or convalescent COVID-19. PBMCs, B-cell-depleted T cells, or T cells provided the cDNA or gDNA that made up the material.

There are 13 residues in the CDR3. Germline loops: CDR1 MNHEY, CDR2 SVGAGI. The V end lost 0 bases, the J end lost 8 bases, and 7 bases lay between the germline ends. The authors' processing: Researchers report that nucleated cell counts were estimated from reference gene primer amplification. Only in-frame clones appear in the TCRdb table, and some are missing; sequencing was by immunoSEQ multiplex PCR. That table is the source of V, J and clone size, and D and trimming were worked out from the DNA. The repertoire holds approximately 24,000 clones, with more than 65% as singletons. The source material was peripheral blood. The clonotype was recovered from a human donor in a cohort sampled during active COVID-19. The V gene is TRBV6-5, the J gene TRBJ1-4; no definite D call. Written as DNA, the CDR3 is TGTGCCAGCAGTTACTCCGAGCGGGAAAAACTGTTTTTT. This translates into CASSYSEREKLFF.